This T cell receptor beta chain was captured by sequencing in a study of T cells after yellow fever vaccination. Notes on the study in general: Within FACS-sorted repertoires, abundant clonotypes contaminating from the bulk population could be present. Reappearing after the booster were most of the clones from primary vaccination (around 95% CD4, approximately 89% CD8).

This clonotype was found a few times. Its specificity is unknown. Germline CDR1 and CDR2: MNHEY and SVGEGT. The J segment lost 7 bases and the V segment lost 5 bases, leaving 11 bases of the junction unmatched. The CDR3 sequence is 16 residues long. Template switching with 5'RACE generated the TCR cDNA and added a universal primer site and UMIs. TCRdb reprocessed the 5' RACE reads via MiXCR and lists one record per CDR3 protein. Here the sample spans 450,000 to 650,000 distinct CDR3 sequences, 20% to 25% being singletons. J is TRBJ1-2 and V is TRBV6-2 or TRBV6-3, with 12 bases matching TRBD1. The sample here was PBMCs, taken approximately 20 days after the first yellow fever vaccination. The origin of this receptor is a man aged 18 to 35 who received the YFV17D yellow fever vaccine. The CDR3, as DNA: TGTGCCAGCAGTGCTCCGGGACAGGGGGCGCTTGGTGGCTACACCTTC. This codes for CASSAPGQGALGGYTF.